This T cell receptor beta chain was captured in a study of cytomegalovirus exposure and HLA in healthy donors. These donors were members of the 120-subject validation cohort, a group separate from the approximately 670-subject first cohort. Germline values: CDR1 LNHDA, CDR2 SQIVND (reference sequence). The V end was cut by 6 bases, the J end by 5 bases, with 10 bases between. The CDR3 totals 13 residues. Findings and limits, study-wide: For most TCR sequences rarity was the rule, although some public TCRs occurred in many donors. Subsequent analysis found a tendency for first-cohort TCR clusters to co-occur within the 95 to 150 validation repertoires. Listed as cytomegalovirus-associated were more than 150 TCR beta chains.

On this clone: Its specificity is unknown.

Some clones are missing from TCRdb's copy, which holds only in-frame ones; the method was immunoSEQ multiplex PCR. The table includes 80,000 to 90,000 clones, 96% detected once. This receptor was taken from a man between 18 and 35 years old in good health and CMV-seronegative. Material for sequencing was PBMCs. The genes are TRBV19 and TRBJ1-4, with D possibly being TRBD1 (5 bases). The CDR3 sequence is CASRSAGNEKLFF. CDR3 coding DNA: TGTGCCAGTAGGTCGGCAGGGAATGAAAAACTGTTTTTT. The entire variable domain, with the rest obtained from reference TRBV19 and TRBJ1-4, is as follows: DGGITQSPKYLFRKEGQNVTLSCEQNLNHDAMYWYRQDPGQGLRLIYYSQIVNDFQKGDIAEGYSVSREKKESFPLTVTSAQKNPTAFYLCASRSAGNEKLFFGSGTQLSVL.